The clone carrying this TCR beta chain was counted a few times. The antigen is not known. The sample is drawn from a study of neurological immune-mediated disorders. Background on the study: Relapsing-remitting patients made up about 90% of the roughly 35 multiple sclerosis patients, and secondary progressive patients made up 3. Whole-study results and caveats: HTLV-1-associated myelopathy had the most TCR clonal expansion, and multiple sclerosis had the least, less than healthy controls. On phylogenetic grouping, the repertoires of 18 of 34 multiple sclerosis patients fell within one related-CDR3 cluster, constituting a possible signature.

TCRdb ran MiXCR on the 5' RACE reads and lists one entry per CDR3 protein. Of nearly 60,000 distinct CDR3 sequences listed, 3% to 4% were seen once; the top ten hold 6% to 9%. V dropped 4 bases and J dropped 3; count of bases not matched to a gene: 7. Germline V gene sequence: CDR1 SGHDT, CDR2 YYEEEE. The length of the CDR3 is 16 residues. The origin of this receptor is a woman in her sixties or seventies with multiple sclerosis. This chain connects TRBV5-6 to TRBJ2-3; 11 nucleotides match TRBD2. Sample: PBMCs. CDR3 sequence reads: CASSPTSGRGTDTQYF. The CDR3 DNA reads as TGTGCCAGCAGCCCCACTAGCGGGAGAGGGACAGATACGCAGTATTTT.